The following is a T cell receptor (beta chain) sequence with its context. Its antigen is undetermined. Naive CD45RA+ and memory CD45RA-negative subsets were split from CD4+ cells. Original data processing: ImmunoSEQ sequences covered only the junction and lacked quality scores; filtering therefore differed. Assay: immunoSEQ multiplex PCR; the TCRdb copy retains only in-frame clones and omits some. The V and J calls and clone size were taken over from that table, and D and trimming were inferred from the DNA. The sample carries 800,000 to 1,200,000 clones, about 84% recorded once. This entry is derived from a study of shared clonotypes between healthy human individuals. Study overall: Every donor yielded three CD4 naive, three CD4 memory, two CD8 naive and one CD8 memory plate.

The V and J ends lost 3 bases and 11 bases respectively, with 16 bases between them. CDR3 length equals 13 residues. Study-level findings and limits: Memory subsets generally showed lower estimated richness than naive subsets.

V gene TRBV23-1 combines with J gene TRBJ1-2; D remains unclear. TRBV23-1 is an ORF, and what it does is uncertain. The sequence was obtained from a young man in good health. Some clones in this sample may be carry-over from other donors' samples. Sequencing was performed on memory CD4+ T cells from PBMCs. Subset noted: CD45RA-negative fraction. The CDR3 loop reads CASSHRDVVGYTF. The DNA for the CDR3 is TGCGCCAGCAGTCATCGCGACGTAGTAGGGTACACCTTC.